These T cell receptor beta chains were read from a single sample in a study of post-analysis software for immune sequencing data. TCRdb re-called the PCR reads with MiXCR, one entry per CDR3 protein. The table lists about 460,000 distinct CDR3 sequences, less than 45% of them singletons, with roughly 12% in the top ten. The sample comprised blood. The receptors originated from a girl between 10 and 17 years old with multiple sclerosis. CDR3s include the opening cysteine and the closing phenylalanine or tryptophan. Each record gives: V gene, clone size, J gene, D gene, CDR3 DNA, CDR3 protein. A D gene is named only where the DNA matches it firmly. Some rows have no size entry. The others give once, few or many, or a class for an expanded clone.

>TRBV7-3|-|TRBJ2-1|TRBD2
TGTGCCAGCAGCTCTCAGACTAGCGGGACTGGGGAAGAGCAGTTCTTC
CASSSQTSGTGEEQFF
>TRBV9|few|TRBJ2-3|TRBD2
TGTGCCAGCAGGGCCGGCGGGGGGAGCACAGATACGCAGTATTTT
CASRAGGGSTDTQYF
>TRBV28|-|TRBJ1-5|TRBD1
TGTGCCAGCAAATTACAGGGGATGGGTCAGCCCCAGCATTTT
CASKLQGMGQPQHF
>TRBV6-6|-|TRBJ1-5|-
TGTGCCAGCAGTTACTCGGAGGGAAGTAACCAGCCCCAGCATTTT
CASSYSEGSNQPQHF
>TRBV20-1|-|TRBJ2-1|-
TGCAGTGCTAAGACCGACTACAATGAGCAGTTCTTC
CSAKTDYNEQFF
>TRBV20-1|-|TRBJ2-7|-
TGCAGTGCTGACGCCTACGAGCAGTACTTC
CSADAYEQYF
>TRBV12-3/TRBV12-4|-|TRBJ2-3|TRBD2
TGTGCCAGCAGGAGCGGGAGTGGGGATACGCAGTATTTT
CASRSGSGDTQYF
>TRBV7-9|few|TRBJ1-1|TRBD1
TGTGCCAGCAGCCGGACAGGGGGCCGGAACACTGAAGCTTTCTTT
CASSRTGGRNTEAFF
>TRBV6-6|-|TRBJ2-7|TRBD1
TGTGCCAGCAGTTACCCCGGACAGGGGGCCCACGAGCAGTACTTC
CASSYPGQGAHEQYF
>TRBV15|once|TRBJ2-3|TRBD2
TGTGCCACCAGCTTAAGGGGGGTCGGGACTAGCGGGAGCCCTGCCACAGATACGCAGTATTTT
CATSLRGVGTSGSPATDTQYF
>TRBV12-3/TRBV12-4|-|TRBJ2-3|-
TGTGCCAGCAGACAGGCCGGCGGCACAGATACGCAGTATTTT
CASRQAGGTDTQYF
>TRBV28|few|TRBJ2-7|TRBD2
TGTGCCAGCAGTTTCGGCGGGAGTCTGAACGAGCAGTACTTC
CASSFGGSLNEQYF
>TRBV6-4|-|TRBJ1-1|-
TGTGCCAGCAGGGACACAGTAAACACTGAAGCTTTCTTT
CASRDTVNTEAFF
>TRBV7-2|-|TRBJ1-5|-
TGTGCCAGCAGCGCCCCAGCAGGGAATTGGGACCCTAGCAATCAGCCCCAGCATTTT
CASSAPAGNWDPSNQPQHF
>TRBV27|-|TRBJ2-5|-
TGTGCCAGCAGTTTAAGCGGCCCTTACCAAGAGACCCAGTACTTC
CASSLSGPYQETQYF
>TRBV6-5|few|TRBJ1-2|-
TGTGCCAGCAGTTACTCAACCGACGGGGCCTATGGCTACACCTTC
CASSYSTDGAYGYTF
>TRBV25-1|-|TRBJ2-3|TRBD2
TGTGCCAGCAGTGAGGGGGGACTAGCGGGAGTACATACGCAGTATTTT
CASSEGGLAGVHTQYF
>TRBV6-1|-|TRBJ2-1|-
TGTTCCAGTCTGCGTTGGGGGAGCGACAATGAGCAGTTCTTC
CSSLRWGSDNEQFF
>TRBV28|-|TRBJ1-2|-
TGTGCCAGCAGTAATAGGCAGTCAGGCCACACCTTC
CASSNRQSGHTF
>TRBV9|-|TRBJ2-1|-
TGTGCCACCGGGCGGAGCAATGAGCAGTTCTTC
CATGRSNEQFF
>TRBV7-2|-|TRBJ2-7|-
TGTGCCAGCAGCTTAGCAACGCGCGCAGTCTCCTACGAGCAGTACTTC
CASSLATRAVSYEQYF
>TRBV27|-|TRBJ2-1|-
TGTGCCAGCAGTCCCTCTAGGCGGAATGAGCAGTTCTTC
CASSPSRRNEQFF
>TRBV6-5|-|TRBJ2-1|-
TGTGCCAGCAGTTACTCGTACGGGGCTAGCTCCTACAATGAGCAGTTCTTC
CASSYSYGASSYNEQFF
>TRBV3-1|-|TRBJ1-5|TRBD1
TGTGCCAGCAGCCAAGATTCGACAGGGGCCCAGCCCCAGCATTTT
CASSQDSTGAQPQHF
>TRBV25-1|-|TRBJ2-7|-
TGTGCCAGCGCCTACGGCGACGAGCAGTACTTC
CASAYGDEQYF
>TRBV20-1|few|TRBJ2-3|-
TGCAGTGCTAGAGGTACGGGCCCAACCACAGATACGCAGTATTTT
CSARGTGPTTDTQYF
>TRBV4-2|few|TRBJ2-6|-
TGTGCCAGCAGCCAAGCCTCCATGCTTGGGGCCAACGTCCTGACTTTC
CASSQASMLGANVLTF
>TRBV28|-|TRBJ1-2|-
TGTGCCAGCACCATTCAGGGTGCCAACTATGGCTACACCTTC
CASTIQGANYGYTF
>TRBV20-1|-|TRBJ2-7|TRBD2
TGCAGTGCTACAGGGACTAGCGGGATACCATCCTACGAGCAGTACTTC
CSATGTSGIPSYEQYF
>TRBV12-3/TRBV12-4|once|TRBJ2-7|-
TGTGCCAGCAGTACGGACAGAAGATACGAGCAGTACTTC
CASSTDRRYEQYF
>TRBV28|few|TRBJ2-7|-
TGTGCCAGCAGTTTGACCCGGGGGGCTGGCTCCTACGAGCAGTACTTC
CASSLTRGAGSYEQYF
>TRBV10-3|-|TRBJ2-5|TRBD2
TGTGCCATCAGTGGTCTAGCGGGAGAACAAGAGACCCAGTACTTC
CAISGLAGEQETQYF
>TRBV28|-|TRBJ1-2|-
TGTGCCAGCCTCCGGGGAGTAGGGTATGGCCACACCTTC
CASLRGVGYGHTF
>TRBV7-3|-|TRBJ2-3|TRBD2
TGTGCCAGCAGCCCCTTCAGCGGGGCTAGCACAGATACGCAGTATTTT
CASSPFSGASTDTQYF
>TRBV20-1|few|TRBJ2-7|TRBD2
TGCAGTGCTAGAGTGTTGGCTAGCGGGAGGAGCTCCTACGAGCAGTACTTC
CSARVLASGRSSYEQYF
>TRBV4-2|-|TRBJ2-3|-
TGTGCCAGCAGCCAAGAGGAGCGGTGGGAGATGACCGGCACAGATACGCAGTATTTT
CASSQEERWEMTGTDTQYF
>TRBV28|-|TRBJ2-7|TRBD1
TGTGCCAGCAGTTTCCCCGGGGACAGGGGGAACGAGCAGTACTTC
CASSFPGDRGNEQYF
>TRBV3-1|-|TRBJ2-1|-
TGTGCCAGCAGCCAAGACGTTCGCCGCAATGAGCAGTTCTTC
CASSQDVRRNEQFF
>TRBV9|-|TRBJ2-1|TRBD2
TGTGCCAGCAGCGAGAGAAGCGGGACCAACGACAATGAGCAGTTCTTC
CASSERSGTNDNEQFF
>TRBV25-1|few|TRBJ1-4|-
TGTGCCAGCAGTGAGTGGGCGAATGTGCCGGGAGGAGAAAAACTGTTTTTT
CASSEWANVPGGEKLFF
>TRBV6-1|-|TRBJ2-6|-
TGTGCCAGCAGGGGGGGGGACAAGAGCTCTGGGGCCAACGTCCTGACTTTC
CASRGGDKSSGANVLTF
>TRBV4-1|few|TRBJ2-5|TRBD2
TGCGCCAGCAGCCTTCCCCAGCGGGAAGGAGAGACCCAGTACTTC
CASSLPQREGETQYF
>TRBV5-1|few|TRBJ2-1|-
TGCGCCAGCAGCCCAAATAGGGGCGACAATGAGCAGTTCTTC
CASSPNRGDNEQFF
>TRBV29-1|-|TRBJ2-1|TRBD2
TGCAGCGTTGAAGATCGAAGCGGGAGCTACAATGAGCAGTTCTTC
CSVEDRSGSYNEQFF
>TRBV12-3/TRBV12-4|-|TRBJ2-1|-
TGTGCCAGCAGTTGGACTACCGGGACAGACTACAATGAGCAGTTCTTC
CASSWTTGTDYNEQFF
>TRBV28|-|TRBJ1-2|-
TGTGCCAGCGGTTTGGGTACAGGGTATGGCTACACCTTC
CASGLGTGYGYTF
>TRBV9|-|TRBJ2-1|-
TGTGCCAGCAGCGTAGGCGGTAGCGGAACCTACAATGAGCAGTTCTTC
CASSVGGSGTYNEQFF
>TRBV18|-|TRBJ2-1|TRBD2
TGTGCCAGCTCACCAAGGACTAGCTGGAATGAGCAGTTCTTC
CASSPRTSWNEQFF
>TRBV12-3/TRBV12-4|few|TRBJ2-1|-
TGTGCCAGCAGTCCCGCGGGGCGGAACAATGAGCAGTTCTTC
CASSPAGRNNEQFF
>TRBV6-5|-|TRBJ2-2|-
TGTGCCAGCAGTTACTCGTCGTCAGGGTACACCGGGGAGCTGTTTTTT
CASSYSSSGYTGELFF
>TRBV12-3/TRBV12-4|-|TRBJ1-5|TRBD1
TGTGCCAGCAGTTTTGTGGAGGGGGCGGCTTATAGCAATCAGCCCCAGCATTTT
CASSFVEGAAYSNQPQHF
>TRBV5-1|-|TRBJ2-1|TRBD2
TGCGCCAGCAGCTTGGCGGGCGGGGGAGACAATGAGCAGTTCTTC
CASSLAGGGDNEQFF
>TRBV28|-|TRBJ2-5|TRBD2
TGTGCCATCCTAGCGGAGGAGGGTCAAGAGACCCAGTACTTC
CAILAEEGQETQYF
>TRBV29-1|-|TRBJ1-4|-
TGCAGCGCCTCATTTTCAAAAAATGAAAAACTGTTTTTT
CSASFSKNEKLFF
>TRBV7-2|few|TRBJ2-5|TRBD2
TGTGCCAGCAGGGCGGGAGACGAAGAGACCCAGTACTTC
CASRAGDEETQYF
>TRBV6-6|-|TRBJ2-7|-
TGTGCCAGCAGTTTCGGGGCCAACGAGCAGTACTTC
CASSFGANEQYF
>TRBV3-1|-|TRBJ2-4|TRBD2
TGTGCCAGCAGCCCCACCGGGACTAGAGCCAAAAACATTCAGTACTTC
CASSPTGTRAKNIQYF
>TRBV7-9|few|TRBJ2-7|-
TGTGCCAGCAGCTACAAGGGGTCGTCCTACGAGCAGTACTTC
CASSYKGSSYEQYF
>TRBV14|-|TRBJ2-1|TRBD2
TGTGCCAGCAGCCCGAGGACTAGCGGGAGAGAGGAGCAGTTCTTC
CASSPRTSGREEQFF
>TRBV20-1|-|TRBJ2-7|-
TGCAGTGCGTTTCGGGGGGCTGAAGAGCAGTACTTC
CSAFRGAEEQYF